These T cell receptor beta chains were read from a single sample in a study of cytomegalovirus exposure and HLA in healthy donors. The repertoire was sequenced with immunoSEQ multiplex PCR; TCRdb's copy has only in-frame clones and lacks some. The profile shows around 170,000 clones, about three quarters of them singletons. The sample was PBMCs. These receptors were obtained from a woman aged 40 to 50 in good health and CMV-seropositive. Both conserved end residues are part of each CDR3. Each record gives: V gene, CDR3 protein.

V: TRBV7-9
CDR3: CSSSSSGVLAKNIQYF

V: TRBV7-2
CDR3: CASSLRQGYAFF

V: TRBV27
CDR3: CASSFLAEGNEKLFF

V: TRBV29-1
CDR3: CSVERGDTEAFF

V: TRBV6-6
CDR3: CASSYSQGYEQYF

V: TRBV12-5
CDR3: CASTGTMNTEAFF

V: TRBV6-5
CDR3: CASSQGDSYEQYF

V: TRBV4-1
CDR3: CASSQDFSLSYEQYF

V: TRBV27
CDR3: CASSFGTGGDSPLHF

V: TRBV27
CDR3: CASRPTRYQETQYF

V: TRBV10-1
CDR3: CASSQTSGGLNTGELFF

V: TRBV6-1
CDR3: CASREQGPHQPQHF

V: TRBV7-3
CDR3: CASSLRGAQNNEQFF

V: TRBV7-9
CDR3: CASSLVRGDNEQFF

V: TRBV7-3
CDR3: CASSLQGGVYNEQFF

V: TRBV7-3
CDR3: CASSPSPGINTEAFF

V: TRBV4-2
CDR3: CASRQRALGDTEAFF

V: TRBV29-1
CDR3: CSATGISEAFF

V: TRBV4-2
CDR3: CASSQDSGRNSGNTIYF

V: TRBV9
CDR3: CASTLGGGAEGEQFF

V: TRBV2
CDR3: CASSQVGAGSRRQF

V: TRBV10-3
CDR3: CAISSTGINTIYF

V: TRBV7-9
CDR3: CASSLITGTGELFF

V: TRBV5-4
CDR3: CASSVGLAGAGTGELFF

V: TRBV5-1
CDR3: CASSLFSASAETQYF

V: TRBV5-6
CDR3: CASSLLAAGETQYF

V: TRBV11-3
CDR3: CASSPGAGGSDTQYF